A single sample gave rise to the 29 T cell receptor beta chains below, sequenced in a study of high-grade serous ovarian cancer treatment subgroups. The data were produced by immunoSEQ multiplex PCR, yet TCRdb's version contains in-frame clones alone and is incomplete. The data contain 3,000 to 4,500 clones, 70% to 80% of them singletons. Tumor samples were taken before definitive surgery or chemotherapy. Sequencing input: tumor tissue. Receptors were obtained from a human donor with high-grade serous ovarian cancer.

This rearrangement joins TRBV5-8 to TRBJ2-3; 9 bases line up with TRBD1. Per the germline V gene, CDR1 is SGHTS and CDR2 is YDEGEE. This CDR3 comprises 12 residues. V trimming: 6 bases; J trimming: 4 bases; junction bases outside the gene matches: 0. CDR3 protein: CASNRGPDTQYF. The CDR3 DNA sequence: TGTGCCAGCAACAGGGGGCCAGATACGCAGTATTTT.

The chain employs TRBV5-6 and TRBJ1-4; 10 bases line up with TRBD1. CDR3 length: 15 amino acids. V was clipped by 4 bases and J by 1 base; unmatched bases: 1. CDR1 is SGHDT and CDR2 is YYEEEE in the germline V gene. The chain's CDR3 is CASSRTGGTNEKLFF. The CDR3, as DNA: TGTGCCAGCAGCAGGACAGGGGGAACTAATGAAAAACTGTTTTTT.

The CDR3 nucleotides read TGTGCCAGCAGCGTAGAGGGACTCCCTCAGGATACGCAGTATTTT. It codes for CASSVEGLPQDTQYF. The chain recombines TRBV9 with TRBJ2-3; tentative D call: TRBD2 (6 bases). The length of the CDR3 is 15 residues. Germline V gene lookup returns CDR1 SGDLS and CDR2 YYNGEE. V dropped 0 bases and J dropped 6 bases, with 14 bases sitting between them.

The rearrangement links TRBV18 to TRBJ2-1; 10 bases fit TRBD2. The germline gives CDR1 KGHSH, CDR2 LQKENI. The CDR3 covers 18 residues. Germline trimming cut 1 base from V and 2 bases from J; bases unmatched to any gene: 8. CDR3 protein: CASSPLPSGSQTYNEQFF. The CDR3 nucleotides read TGTGCCAGCTCACCACTCCCTAGCGGGAGCCAAACCTACAATGAGCAGTTCTTC.

This clone occurred once. The V and J genes are TRBV7-2 and TRBJ2-3; tentative D call: TRBD2 (6 bases). The CDR3 covers 14 residues. V dropped 2 bases and J dropped 0 bases, with 6 bases sitting between them. The V gene's germline CDR1 is SGHTA and CDR2 FQGNSA. The CDR3 reads CASSLSGSTDTQYF. CDR3 coding DNA: TGTGCCAGCAGCTTAAGCGGGAGCACAGATACGCAGTATTTT.

J is TRBJ2-2 and V is TRBV7-2, with TRBD1 matching 8 bases. The CDR3 spans 16 residues. V gave up 4 bases and J gave up 0 bases; unmatched junction bases: 4. CDR1 is SGHTA, CDR2 FQGNSA, per germline. The CDR3 is CASSSQGAPNTGELFF. Here the CDR3 DNA reads TGTGCCAGCAGCTCTCAGGGGGCCCCGAACACCGGGGAGCTGTTTTTT.

This chain links TRBV4-3 with TRBJ2-1, with 11 nucleotides matching TRBD2. The CDR3 covers 22 residues. Germline values: CDR1 LGHNA, CDR2 YSLEER. The V gene end was trimmed by 3 bases and the J gene end by 0 bases; junction bases not matched to a gene: 19. The CDR3 loop is CASSQGGGLAGGPWYSYNEQFF. The CDR3 DNA sequence: TGCGCCAGCAGCCAGGGGGGTGGGTTAGCGGGAGGGCCTTGGTACTCCTACAATGAGCAGTTCTTC.

The chain is built from TRBV28 and TRBJ1-3, with TRBD1 as a possible D gene (6 bases). V lost 6 bases and J lost 3, with 18 bases in between. Germline V gene sequence: CDR1 MDHEN, CDR2 SYDVKM. CDR3 length: 16 amino acids. The CDR3 is CASSSKRGQIGNTIYF. The CDR3 DNA sequence: TGTGCCAGCAGCTCCAAACGGGGGCAGATTGGAAACACCATATATTTT.

The J gene is TRBJ2-1, the V gene TRBV29-1; D remains ambiguous. The CDR3 is 14 amino acids. Germline V lookup: CDR1 SQVTM, CDR2 ANQGSEA. Trimming stripped 4 bases from V and 6 bases from J, with 16 bases between. CDR3 loop: CSVVGLGKSNEQFF. CDR3 nucleotides: TGCAGCGTTGTCGGGCTAGGTAAGAGCAATGAGCAGTTCTTC.

The genes are TRBV6-6 and TRBJ2-7; D remains ambiguous. CDR3 length: 13 residues. Trimming took 2 bases from V and 1 from J, leaving 6 bases between them. CDR1 and CDR2 from the germline V gene are MNHNY and SVGAGI (reference sequence). As DNA, the CDR3 is TGTGCCAGCAGTTACACGTCTTCCTACGAGCAGTACTTC. Protein: CASSYTSSYEQYF.

The rearrangement joins TRBV10-3 to TRBJ2-7; perhaps D is TRBD1 or TRBD2 (5 bases each). V was shortened by 10 bases and J by 11 bases, with 18 bases between the two germline ends. The CDR3 length is 11 residues. Germline V gives CDR1 ENHRY, CDR2 SYGVKD. The CDR3: CAREPGGREYF. The CDR3 bases are TGTGCCAGAGAGCCTGGGGGACGGGAGTACTTC.

Only a few counts were recorded for this clone. The chain carries TRBV11-2 and TRBJ1-1; maybe TRBD1 (6 bases). This CDR3 has 13 residues. Germline CDR1 reads SGHAT; CDR2 reads FQNNGV. Trimming cost V 5 bases and J 1 base, with 8 bases left between them. The CDR3 reads CASSQQGNTEAFF. The CDR3, as DNA: TGTGCCAGCAGCCAACAGGGGAACACTGAAGCTTTCTTT.

V and J are TRBV6-6 and TRBJ2-7, with D tentatively TRBD1 or TRBD2 (5 bases each). Germline loops: CDR1 MNHNY, CDR2 SVGAGI (reference sequence). The CDR3 runs to 15 residues. Trimming shortened V by 0 bases and J by 0 bases, and 9 bases separated the two germline ends. The CDR3 spells CASSYSLGTSYEQYF. The CDR3 DNA follows: TGTGCCAGCAGTTACTCCCTCGGGACCTCCTACGAGCAGTACTTC.

This clone is a singleton in its sample. The genes are TRBV30 and TRBJ1-2; 8 bases are shared with TRBD1. V dropped 3 bases and J dropped 1; count of bases not matched to a gene: 7. CDR1 and CDR2 from the germline V gene are GTSNPN and SVGIG (reference sequence). This CDR3 contains 15 residues. As DNA, the CDR3 is TGTGCCTGGAGAGCCCGACAGGGGTATAACTATGGCTACACCTTC. Translated, it gives CAWRARQGYNYGYTF.

This chain connects TRBV2 to TRBJ1-3; the D is unclear. The CDR3 has 16 amino acids. Trimming pared 5 bases from V and 0 bases from J, leaving 14 bases between. Germline lookup yields CDR1 SNHLY and CDR2 FYNNEI. This CDR3 is CASSWAEGYSGNTIYF. The CDR3 nucleotides are TGTGCCAGCAGTTGGGCGGAGGGCTACTCTGGAAACACCATATATTTT.

The gene calls are TRBV4-3 and TRBJ2-7, with D perhaps given as TRBD1 or TRBD2 (5 bases each). V shed 3 bases and J shed 5 bases, with 14 bases lying between them. The germline V gene encodes CDR1 LGHNA and CDR2 YSLEER. The CDR3 runs 14 residues. CDR3 nucleotide sequence: TGCGCCAGCAGCCAGGGGCGAGGGGCTCACGAGCAGTACTTC. Translated, it gives CASSQGRGAHEQYF.

This clone was picked up one time. The chain has TRBV4-2 and TRBJ2-1, with D perhaps being TRBD1 or TRBD2 (6 bases each). Germline values: CDR1 LGHNA, CDR2 YNFKEQ. The V gene lost 1 base and the J gene lost 8 bases, with 18 bases spanning the gap. This CDR3 comprises 16 residues. The CDR3 here is CASSQVVRQEGDEQFF. CDR3 coding DNA: TGTGCCAGCAGCCAAGTGGTGAGACAGGAGGGGGATGAGCAGTTCTTC.

The rearrangement joins TRBV7-6 to TRBJ2-1, with 10 bases matching TRBD2. V trimming: 5 bases; J trimming: 7 bases; junction bases outside the gene matches: 11. Germline V lookup: CDR1 SGHVS, CDR2 FNYEAQ. The CDR3 contains 16 residues. As DNA, the CDR3 is TGTGCCAGCAGCCGGACTAGCGGCACTTTACTTAATGAGCAGTTCTTC. Protein sequence: CASSRTSGTLLNEQFF.

This clone was seen only a few times. The rearrangement joins TRBV18 to TRBJ1-2; D is ambiguous. Trimming shortened V by 0 bases and J by 1 base, and 9 bases separated the two germline ends. The CDR3 extends over 15 amino acids. Germline lookup yields CDR1 KGHSH and CDR2 LQKENI. The CDR3 coding sequence is TGTGCCAGCTCACCACCGAGCAGCAATAACTATGGCTACACCTTC. Translating it yields CASSPPSSNNYGYTF.

This clone has only a few counts. The rearrangement uses TRBV19 and TRBJ1-4; D possibly corresponds to TRBD1 (5 bases). This CDR3 contains 14 residues. V gave up 3 bases and J gave up 4 bases, with 9 bases separating them. The germline CDR1 and CDR2 sequences are LNHDA and SQIVND (reference sequence). CDR3 in amino acids: CASSMRQGNEKLFF. The CDR3 DNA reads as TGTGCCAGTAGTATGCGGCAGGGTAATGAAAAACTGTTTTTT.

In its sample, this clone was seen a few times. This sequence joins TRBV5-5 and TRBJ2-2; D is ambiguous. The CDR3 is made up of 14 amino acids. V was trimmed by 0 bases and J by 4 bases, leaving 7 bases between them. Looked up from germline, CDR1 is SGHKS and CDR2 is YYEKEE (reference sequence). DNA of the CDR3: TGTGCCAGCAGCTTGGGAGGCCCCACCGGGGAGCTGTTTTTT. This sequence encodes CASSLGGPTGELFF.

This clone showed up just a few times. The chain links TRBV5-1 to TRBJ2-5; 9 nucleotides align to TRBD2. From germline, CDR1 is SGHRS and CDR2 YFSETQ. J gave up 5 bases and V 4 bases, and 9 bases lay outside the gene matches. The CDR3 extends over 15 amino acids. CDR3 sequence: CASSADIAGVETQYF. DNA for the CDR3: TGCGCCAGCAGCGCCGATATAGCGGGGGTGGAGACCCAGTACTTC.

The chain joins TRBV7-9 to TRBJ2-1, with D possibly TRBD2 on 5 matching bases. Germline CDR1 SEHNR, CDR2 FQNEAQ (reference sequence). This CDR3 contains 15 residues. Trimming pared 4 bases from V and 6 bases from J, leaving 16 bases between. Here the CDR3 reads CASSYGGSSGNEQFF. For the CDR3, the DNA is TGTGCCAGCAGCTATGGAGGCTCCTCGGGCAATGAGCAGTTCTTC.

This clone came up once. Germline and junction disagree at one end, which may indicate a read error. The chain couples TRBV30 to TRBJ2-2; D assignment may be TRBD1 or TRBD2 (5 bases each). Looked up from germline, CDR1 is GTSNPN and CDR2 is SVGIG (reference sequence). There are 15 residues in the CDR3. This chain's CDR3 is CAWSKWGSTHRGAVF. In DNA, the CDR3 is TGTGCCTGGAGTAAATGGGGCAGCACTCACCGGGGAGCTGTTTTT.

The chain is built from TRBV5-5 and TRBJ2-7; tentatively, D is TRBD2 (6 bases). This CDR3 comprises 15 residues. Germline V gene lookup returns CDR1 SGHKS and CDR2 YYEKEE (reference sequence). V was trimmed by 1 base and J by 3 bases, leaving 14 bases between them. CDR3 loop: CASSLSSGRNYEQYF. The CDR3 DNA reads as TGTGCCAGCAGCTTGTCGTCAGGGAGGAACTACGAGCAGTACTTC.

This clone has more than one count but fewer than ten. This chain joins TRBV5-5 and TRBJ2-7; D is possibly TRBD2 (7 bases). V shed 0 bases and J shed 4 bases, with 26 bases lying between them. This CDR3 has 19 residues. Germline CDR1 and CDR2: SGHKS and YYEKEE (reference sequence). Written as DNA, the CDR3 is TGTGCCAGCAGCTTGGATTGGCTGGGGGCGCGGGGGTATTGGTACGAGCAGTACTTC. It is translated as CASSLDWLGARGYWYEQYF.

This clone has a handful of counts. The chain is built from TRBV27 and TRBJ2-3; 8 nucleotides agree with TRBD1. The CDR3 has 13 residues. Germline assignment: CDR1 MNHEY and CDR2 SMNVEV (reference sequence). V lost 6 bases, J lost 6 bases, and 5 bases stayed unmatched. In DNA form, the CDR3 reads TGTGCCAGCAGCCACGACAGGGGTGATACGCAGTATTTT. Its protein product is CASSHDRGDTQYF.

The chain carries TRBV28 and TRBJ1-2; D uncertain. The CDR3 loop spans 12 amino acids. Germline loops: CDR1 MDHEN, CDR2 SYDVKM. V was trimmed by 8 bases and J by 6 bases, leaving 13 bases between them. The CDR3: CASVRTKDGYTF. The DNA of the CDR3 is TGTGCCAGCGTTCGGACTAAAGATGGCTACACCTTC.

The chain couples TRBV27 to TRBJ2-7, with TRBD1 matching over 8 bases. Looked up from germline, CDR1 is MNHEY and CDR2 is SMNVEV (reference sequence). V was clipped by 5 bases and J by 6 bases; unmatched bases: 6. CDR3 length equals 13 residues. The CDR3 is CASSPGQGFEQYF. The DNA for the CDR3 is TGTGCCAGCAGTCCAGGACAGGGTTTCGAGCAGTACTTC.